Each of the 2 T cell receptor beta chains below was sequenced from the same sample in a study of T cell responses to AZD1222 COVID-19 vaccine. Using immunoSEQ multiplex PCR, the repertoire was profiled, and TCRdb retains in-frame clones only, with some absent. Of roughly 120,000 clones in the sample, more than 75% were seen once. The source was peripheral blood, collected 28 days after the second AZD1222 dose. The receptors were gathered from an adult who received the AZD1222 COVID-19 vaccine.

This chain uses TRBV5-1 with TRBJ1-2; the match to TRBD1 covers 8 bases. The germline gives CDR1 SGHRS, CDR2 YFSETQ. V was pared by 3 bases and J by 8 bases, with 9 bases of the junction left unmatched. CDR3 length: 14 residues. The CDR3 region is CASSSEWTGNGYTF. CDR3 DNA sequence: TGCGCCAGCAGCTCGGAGTGGACAGGGAACGGCTACACCTTC.

The chain carries TRBV7-2 and TRBJ2-7; TRBD2 aligns across 15 bases. The CDR3 consists of 17 residues. Germline CDR1 is SGHTA and CDR2 is FQGNSA. After removal of 6 bases from V and 0 bases from J, the junction contained 6 bases not matched to a gene. The CDR3: CASSWTSGGASSYEQYF. CDR3 coding DNA: TGTGCCAGCAGTTGGACTAGCGGGGGGGCCTCCTCCTACGAGCAGTACTTC.